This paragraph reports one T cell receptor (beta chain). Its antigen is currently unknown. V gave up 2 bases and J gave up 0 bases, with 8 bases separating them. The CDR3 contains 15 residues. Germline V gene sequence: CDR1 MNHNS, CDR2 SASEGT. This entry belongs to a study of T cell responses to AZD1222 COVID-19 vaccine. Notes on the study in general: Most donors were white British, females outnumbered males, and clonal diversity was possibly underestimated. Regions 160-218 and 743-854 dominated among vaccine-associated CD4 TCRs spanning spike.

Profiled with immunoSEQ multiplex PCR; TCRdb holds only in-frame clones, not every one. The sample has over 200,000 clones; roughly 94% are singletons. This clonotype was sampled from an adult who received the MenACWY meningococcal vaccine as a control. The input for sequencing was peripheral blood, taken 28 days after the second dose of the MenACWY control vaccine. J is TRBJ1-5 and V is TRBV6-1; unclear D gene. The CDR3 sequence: CASSELGISNQPQHF. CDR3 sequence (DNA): TGTGCCAGCAGTGAATTGGGGATTAGCAATCAGCCCCAGCATTTT.